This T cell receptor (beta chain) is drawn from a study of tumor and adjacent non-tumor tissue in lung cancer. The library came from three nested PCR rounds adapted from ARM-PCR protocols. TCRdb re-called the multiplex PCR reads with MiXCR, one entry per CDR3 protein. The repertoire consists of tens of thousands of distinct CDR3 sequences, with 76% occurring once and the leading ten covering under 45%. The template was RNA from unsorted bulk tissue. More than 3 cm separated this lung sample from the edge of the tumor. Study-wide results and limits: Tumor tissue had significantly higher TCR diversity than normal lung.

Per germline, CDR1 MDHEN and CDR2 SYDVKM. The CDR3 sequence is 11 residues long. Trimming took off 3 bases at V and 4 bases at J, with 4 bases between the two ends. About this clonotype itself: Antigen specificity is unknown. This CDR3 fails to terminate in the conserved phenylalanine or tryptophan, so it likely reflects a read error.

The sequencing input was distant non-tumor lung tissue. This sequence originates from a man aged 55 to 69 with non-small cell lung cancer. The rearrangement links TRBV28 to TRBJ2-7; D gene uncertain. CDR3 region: CASSFSYEQYL. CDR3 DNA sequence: TGTGCCAGCAGTTTCTCGTACGAGCAGTACTTA.